This T cell receptor (beta chain) was sequenced for a study of follicular helper T cells after annual influenza vaccination. Produced via immunoSEQ multiplex PCR; TCRdb's table is partial and in-frame only. The table lists under 15,000 clones, approximately 78% of them singletons. Time point specified: 2014-2015 season, pre-vaccination. Germline V gives CDR1 SGHRS, CDR2 YFSETQ. V was pared by 4 bases and J by 3 bases, with 8 bases between. The CDR3 runs 12 residues. This TCR was sampled from an adult who received the influenza vaccine. Sequencing used CXCR5- memory CD4+ T cells sorted from blood, obtained on the day of influenza vaccination. The chain recombines TRBV5-1 with TRBJ2-7; D is undetermined. CDR3 protein: CASSEQNYEQYF. As DNA, the CDR3 is TGCGCCAGCAGCGAGCAAAACTACGAGCAGTACTTC.